This T cell receptor (beta chain) was obtained from a study of shared clonotypes between healthy human individuals. The table came from immunoSEQ multiplex PCR; TCRdb's copy has only in-frame clones and leaves some out. There are some 2 million clones in the sample; about 95% occur only once, and roughly 1.2% lies in the top ten. V was shortened by 9 bases and J by 6 bases, with 15 bases between the two germline ends. CDR1 SNHLY and CDR2 FYNNEI come from the germline V gene. This CDR3 comprises 13 residues. Naive CD8 cells lacked CD45RO and underwent positive selection for CCR7, leaving out terminally differentiated effector memory CD45RA+ cells.

This sequence was found in a man between 18 and 35 years old in good health. The rearrangement links TRBV2 to TRBJ2-1; either TRBD1 or TRBD2 may supply D (5 bases each). The sequencing sample was made of naive CD8+ T cells sorted from blood. The CDR3 region has the DNA TGTGCCAGTGCGGCCGGGACCACCAATGAGCAGTTCTTC. Protein product: CASAAGTTNEQFF.